One sample yielded the 10 T cell receptor beta chains listed below, sequenced in a study of blood T cell repertoires in COVID-19. TCRdb's table, derived via immunoSEQ multiplex PCR, lists solely in-frame clones and lacks some. This table has roughly 300,000 clones, approximately 91% appearing once. The specimen was PBMCs or T cells enriched from blood (not recorded which). The receptors come from a woman in her forties with acute COVID-19.

V gene TRBV5-6 combines with J gene TRBJ2-1; 10 nucleotides match TRBD2. Unmatched junction bases numbered 9, after V lost 4 bases and J lost 5 bases. The CDR3 has 16 amino acids. Per the germline V gene, CDR1 is SGHDT and CDR2 is YYEEEE. The DNA for the CDR3 is TGTGCCAGCAGCCCCTGGACTAGCGGCGCGAACAATGAGCAGTTCTTC. Amino acids: CASSPWTSGANNEQFF.

This chain uses TRBV27 with TRBJ1-2; TRBD1 is a possible D gene (5 bases). CDR1 is MNHEY, CDR2 SMNVEV, per germline (reference sequence). The V end lost 5 bases, the J end lost 8 bases, and 12 bases lay between the germline ends. The CDR3 extends over 12 amino acids. This CDR3 reads CASSPGGGGYTF. DNA for the CDR3: TGTGCCAGCAGTCCCGGCGGGGGGGGCTACACCTTC.

The J gene is TRBJ2-5, the V gene TRBV7-2, with 12 bases matching TRBD2. Germline CDR1 SGHTA, CDR2 FQGNSA. The CDR3 spans 15 residues. With 6 bases clipped from V and 4 bases from J, the junction kept 6 bases outside the gene matches. The DNA of the CDR3 is TGTGCCAGCAGTCACGTACTAGCGGGGGGAGAGACCCAGTACTTC. Protein sequence: CASSHVLAGGETQYF.

The chain combines TRBV9 with TRBJ2-3; perhaps TRBD2 as D (5 bases). The V gene's germline CDR1 is SGDLS and CDR2 YYNGEE. V shed 0 bases and J shed 1 base, with 6 bases lying between them. This CDR3 comprises 14 residues. The CDR3 sequence is CASSVEGGTDTQYF. CDR3 coding DNA: TGTGCCAGCAGCGTAGAGGGAGGCACAGATACGCAGTATTTT.

This clone was counted once. V is TRBV11-2 and J is TRBJ2-1; 7 bases are a match to TRBD1. With V trimmed by 5 bases and J by 9 bases, 10 bases remained unmatched. CDR3 length: 14 amino acids. Germline-derived CDR1 and CDR2 are SGHAT and FQNNGV. As DNA, the CDR3 is TGTGCCAGCAGCCCCGACAGGGTAGGCGGTGAGCAGTTCTTC. This encodes CASSPDRVGGEQFF.

The chain couples TRBV12-2 to TRBJ2-5; TRBD2 is the table's D call and was not checked against the DNA. TRBV12-2 is listed as a pseudogene. CDR3 length: 15 amino acids. The CDR3 DNA sequence: TGTGCAAGTCGCCGCCCAGGCGGGGGGGAAGAGACCCAGTACTTC. Residues: CASRRPGGGEETQYF.

This sequence joins TRBV14 and TRBJ2-3, with D tentatively TRBD1 (6 bases). The germline V gene encodes CDR1 SGHDN and CDR2 FVKESK. The CDR3 extends over 15 amino acids. Trimming left V 4 bases short and J 7 bases short, with 18 bases between. CDR3 nucleotide sequence: TGTGCCAGCAGCCTCCTTGGGCAGGGGTGGAATACGCAGTATTTT. Encoded protein: CASSLLGQGWNTQYF. Full variable domain (rest looked up from reference TRBV14 and TRBJ2-3): EAGVTQFPSHSVIEKGQTVTLRCDPISGHDNLYWYRRVMGKEIKFLLHFVKESKQDESGMPNNRFLAERTGGTYSTLKVQPAELEDSGVYFCASSLLGQGWNTQYFGPGTRLTVL.

The CDR3: CASSLTGYTGELFF. CDR3 DNA sequence: TGTGCCAGCAGCTTGACAGGGTACACCGGGGAGCTGTTTTTT. The chain employs TRBV7-3 and TRBJ2-2, with 7 positions matching TRBD1. V trimming: 3 bases; J trimming: 3 bases; junction bases outside the gene matches: 1. The germline V gene has CDR1 SGHTA and CDR2 FQGTGA. This CDR3 has 14 residues. Supplemented by reference TRBV7-3 and TRBJ2-2, the full variable domain reads GAGVSQTPSNKVTEKGKYVELRCDPISGHTALYWYRQSLGQGPEFLIYFQGTGAADDSGLPNDRFFAVRPEGSVSTLKIQRTERGDSAVYLCASSLTGYTGELFFGEGSRLTVL.

The chain employs TRBV28 and TRBJ1-2, with 9 bases fitting TRBD1. The CDR3 loop spans 15 amino acids. Unmatched junction bases numbered 11, after V lost 5 bases and J lost 7 bases. Germline CDR1 reads MDHEN; CDR2 reads SYDVKM. The CDR3 DNA reads TGTGCCAGCAGTGCCCGGGACAGGGTAGTGGGTGGCTACACCTTC. Amino acids: CASSARDRVVGGYTF.

The chain employs TRBV6-5 and TRBJ2-7; 10 bases match TRBD1. With V trimmed by 6 bases and J by 4 bases, 6 bases remained unmatched. The V gene's germline CDR1 is MNHEY and CDR2 SVGAGI. CDR3 length: 14 residues. The CDR3 DNA sequence: TGTGCCAGCAGAGGACAGGGGGGATCGTACGAGCAGTACTTC. This codes for CASRGQGGSYEQYF.